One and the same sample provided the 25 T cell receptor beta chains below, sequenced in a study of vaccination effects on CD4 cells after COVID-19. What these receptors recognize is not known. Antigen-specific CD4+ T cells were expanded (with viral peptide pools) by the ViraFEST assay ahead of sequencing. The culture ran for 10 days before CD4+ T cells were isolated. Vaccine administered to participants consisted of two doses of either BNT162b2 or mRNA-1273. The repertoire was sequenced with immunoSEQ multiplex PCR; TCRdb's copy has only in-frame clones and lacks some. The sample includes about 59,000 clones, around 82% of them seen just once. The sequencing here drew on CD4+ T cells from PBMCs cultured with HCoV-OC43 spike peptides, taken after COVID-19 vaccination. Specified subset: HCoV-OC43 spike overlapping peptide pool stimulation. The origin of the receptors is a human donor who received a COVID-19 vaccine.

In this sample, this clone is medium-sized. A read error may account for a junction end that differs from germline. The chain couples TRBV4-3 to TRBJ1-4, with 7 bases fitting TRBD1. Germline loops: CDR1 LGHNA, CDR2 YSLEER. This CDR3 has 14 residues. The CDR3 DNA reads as TGCGCCACCAGCGGGACAGTGAAAAATGAAAAACTGTTTTTT. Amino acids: CATSGTVKNEKLFF.

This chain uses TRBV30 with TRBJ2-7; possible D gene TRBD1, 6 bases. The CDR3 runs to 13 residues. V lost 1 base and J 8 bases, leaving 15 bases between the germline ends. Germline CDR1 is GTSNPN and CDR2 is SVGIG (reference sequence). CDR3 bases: TGTGCCTGGAGTGCCCAGACAGGCTCCAAGCAGTACGTC. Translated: CAWSAQTGSKQYV.

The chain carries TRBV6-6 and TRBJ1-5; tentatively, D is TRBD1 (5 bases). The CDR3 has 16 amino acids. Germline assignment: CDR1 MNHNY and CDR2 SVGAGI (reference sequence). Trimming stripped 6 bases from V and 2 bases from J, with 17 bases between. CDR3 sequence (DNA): TGTGCCAGCAGCAGAATTGTACCGACAGGCAATCAGCCCCAGCATTTT. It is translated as CASSRIVPTGNQPQHF.

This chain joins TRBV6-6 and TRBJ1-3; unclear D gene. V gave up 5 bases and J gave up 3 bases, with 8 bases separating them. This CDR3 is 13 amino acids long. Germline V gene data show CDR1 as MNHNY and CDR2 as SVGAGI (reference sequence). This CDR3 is CASSVGLGNTIYF. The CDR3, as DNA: TGTGCCAGCAGTGTAGGGCTTGGAAACACCATATATTTT.

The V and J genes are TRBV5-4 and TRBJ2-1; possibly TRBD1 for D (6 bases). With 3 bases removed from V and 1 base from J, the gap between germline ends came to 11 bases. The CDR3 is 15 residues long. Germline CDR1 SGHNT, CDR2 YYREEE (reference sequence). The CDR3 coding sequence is TGTGCCAGCAGCTCCCGGACAGCGTCCTACAATGAGCAGTTCTTC. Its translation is CASSSRTASYNEQFF.

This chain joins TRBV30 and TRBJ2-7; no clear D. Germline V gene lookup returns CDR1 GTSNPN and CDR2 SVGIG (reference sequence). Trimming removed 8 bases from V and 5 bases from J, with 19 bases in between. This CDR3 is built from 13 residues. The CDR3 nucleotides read TGTGCCGGAGCACCGGATCTTCAGGACGAGCAGTACGTC. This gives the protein CAGAPDLQDEQYV.

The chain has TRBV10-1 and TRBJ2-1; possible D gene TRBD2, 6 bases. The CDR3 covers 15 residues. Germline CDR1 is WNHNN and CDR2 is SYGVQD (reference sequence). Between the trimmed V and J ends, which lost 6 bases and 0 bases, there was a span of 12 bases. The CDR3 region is CASRDYLSSYNEQFF. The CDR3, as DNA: TGCGCCAGCAGGGACTACCTTAGCTCCTACAATGAGCAGTTCTTC.

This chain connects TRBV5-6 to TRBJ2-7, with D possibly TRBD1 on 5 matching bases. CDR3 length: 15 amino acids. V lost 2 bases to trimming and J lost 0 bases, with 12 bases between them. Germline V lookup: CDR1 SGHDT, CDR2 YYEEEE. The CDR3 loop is CASSLRGTSSYEQYV. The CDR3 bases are TGTGCCAGCAGCTTAAGGGGAACCAGCTCCTACGAGCAGTACGTC.

The CDR3 DNA follows: TGTGCCAGCAGTAACGGGGCCAGGGCGAACACTGAAGCTTTCTTT. This encodes CASSNGARANTEAFF. The rearrangement joins TRBV6-6 to TRBJ1-1; D perhaps matches TRBD1 (5 bases). This CDR3 has 15 amino acids. CDR1 is MNHNY, CDR2 SVGAGI, per germline (reference sequence). V lost 5 bases and J 1 base, leaving 14 bases between the germline ends.

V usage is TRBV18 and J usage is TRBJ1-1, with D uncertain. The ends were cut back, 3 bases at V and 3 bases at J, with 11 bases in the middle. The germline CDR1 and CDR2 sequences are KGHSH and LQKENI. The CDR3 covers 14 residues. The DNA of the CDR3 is TGTGCCAGCTCACCCTTTTCGAGGGACACTGAAGCTTTCTTT. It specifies CASSPFSRDTEAFF.

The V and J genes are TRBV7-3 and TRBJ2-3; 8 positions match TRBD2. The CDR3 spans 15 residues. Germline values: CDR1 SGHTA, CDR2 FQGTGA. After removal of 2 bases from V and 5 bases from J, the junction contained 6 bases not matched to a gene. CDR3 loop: CASSLGRGGGDTQYF. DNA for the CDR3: TGTGCCAGCAGCTTAGGACGGGGGGGAGGAGATACGCAGTATTTT.

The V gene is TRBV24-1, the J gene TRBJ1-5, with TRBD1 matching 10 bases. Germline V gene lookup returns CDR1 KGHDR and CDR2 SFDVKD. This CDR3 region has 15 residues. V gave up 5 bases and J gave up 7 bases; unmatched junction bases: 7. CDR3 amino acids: CATSGGTGDRQPQHF. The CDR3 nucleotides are TGTGCCACCAGTGGGGGGACAGGGGATCGACAGCCCCAGCATTTT.

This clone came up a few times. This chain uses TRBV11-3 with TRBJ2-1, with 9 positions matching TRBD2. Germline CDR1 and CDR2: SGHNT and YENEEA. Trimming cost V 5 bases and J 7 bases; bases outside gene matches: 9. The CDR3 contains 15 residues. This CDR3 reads CASSLGTSKGNEQFF. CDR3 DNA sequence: TGTGCCAGCAGCCTGGGGACTAGCAAGGGGAATGAGCAGTTCTTC.

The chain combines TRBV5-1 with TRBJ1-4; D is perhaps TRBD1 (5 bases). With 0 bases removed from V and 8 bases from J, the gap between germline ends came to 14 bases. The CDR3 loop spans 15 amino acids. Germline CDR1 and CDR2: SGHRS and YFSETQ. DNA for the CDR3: TGCGCCAGCAGCTTGGTTCCGGGGGTCAGGGAAAAACTGTTTTTT. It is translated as CASSLVPGVREKLFF. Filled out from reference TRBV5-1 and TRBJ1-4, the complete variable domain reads KAGVTQTPRYLIKTRGQQVTLSCSPISGHRSVSWYQQTPGQGLQFLFEYFSETQRNKGNFPGRFSGRQFSNSRSEMNVSTLELGDSALYLCASSLVPGVREKLFFGSGTQLSVL.

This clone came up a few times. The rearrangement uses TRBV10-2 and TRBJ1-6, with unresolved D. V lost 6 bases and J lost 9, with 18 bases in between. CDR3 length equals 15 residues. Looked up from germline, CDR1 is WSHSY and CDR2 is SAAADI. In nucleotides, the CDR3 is TGCGCCAGCAGAGAAGCCTTTGTCGCGGGTTCACCCCTCCACTTT. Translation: CASREAFVAGSPLHF.

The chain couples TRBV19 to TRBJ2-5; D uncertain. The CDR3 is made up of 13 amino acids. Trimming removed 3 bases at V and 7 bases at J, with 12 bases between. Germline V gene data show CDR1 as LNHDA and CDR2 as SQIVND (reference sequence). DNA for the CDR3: TGTGCCAGTAGTATGGTGGGCAGTCGGACCCAGTACTTC. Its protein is CASSMVGSRTQYF.

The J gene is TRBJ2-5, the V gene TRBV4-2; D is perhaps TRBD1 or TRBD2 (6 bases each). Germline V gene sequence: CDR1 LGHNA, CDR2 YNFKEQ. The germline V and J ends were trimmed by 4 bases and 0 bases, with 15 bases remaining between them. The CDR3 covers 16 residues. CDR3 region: CASSRRLGGYQETQYF. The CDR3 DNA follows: TGTGCCAGCAGCCGACGACTCGGGGGCTACCAAGAGACCCAGTACTTC.

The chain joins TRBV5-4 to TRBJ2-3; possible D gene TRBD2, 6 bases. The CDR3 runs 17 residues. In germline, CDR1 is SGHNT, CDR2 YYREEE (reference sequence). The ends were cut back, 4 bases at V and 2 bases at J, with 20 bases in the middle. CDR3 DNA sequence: TGTGCCAGCAGCAGAAGGGACTCTTTATCTTACACAGATACGCAGTATTTT. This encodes CASSRRDSLSYTDTQYF.

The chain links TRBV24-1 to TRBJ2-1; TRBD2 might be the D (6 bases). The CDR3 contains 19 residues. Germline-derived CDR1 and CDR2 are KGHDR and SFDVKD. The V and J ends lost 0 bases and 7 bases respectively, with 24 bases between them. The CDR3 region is CATSDLPRGPRGGRNEQFF. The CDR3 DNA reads TGTGCCACCAGTGATTTGCCTAGGGGTCCGCGGGGAGGAAGGAATGAGCAGTTCTTC.

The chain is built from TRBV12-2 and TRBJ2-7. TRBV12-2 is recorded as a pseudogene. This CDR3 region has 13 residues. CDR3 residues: CASRFGPDYEQYV. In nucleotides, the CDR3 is TGTGCAAGTCGCTTCGGGCCAGACTACGAGCAGTACGTC.

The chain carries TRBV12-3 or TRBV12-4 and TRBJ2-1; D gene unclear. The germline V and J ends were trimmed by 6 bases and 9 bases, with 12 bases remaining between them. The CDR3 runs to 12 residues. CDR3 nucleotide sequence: TGTGCCAGCAGCCGCCCCTGGGCTGAGCAGTTCTTC. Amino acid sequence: CASSRPWAEQFF.

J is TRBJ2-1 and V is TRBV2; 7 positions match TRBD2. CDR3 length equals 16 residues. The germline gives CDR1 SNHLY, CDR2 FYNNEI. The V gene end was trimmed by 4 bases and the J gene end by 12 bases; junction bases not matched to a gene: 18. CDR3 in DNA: TGTGCCAGCAGTGTTGAGCAGACTGGATTGGGAGGGTCGCAGTTCTTC. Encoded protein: CASSVEQTGLGGSQFF.

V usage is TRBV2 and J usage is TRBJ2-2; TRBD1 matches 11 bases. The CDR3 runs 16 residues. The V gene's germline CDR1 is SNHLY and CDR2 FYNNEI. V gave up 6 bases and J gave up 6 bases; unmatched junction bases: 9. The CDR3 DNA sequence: TGTGCCAGCAGAGCTCCGGGACAGGGGGGTCCCGGGGAGCTGTTTTTT. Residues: CASRAPGQGGPGELFF.

CDR3 loop: CAISELAKTGELFF. The CDR3 bases are TGTGCCATCAGTGAGTTGGCAAAAACCGGGGAGCTGTTTTTT. The J gene is TRBJ2-2, the V gene TRBV10-3; D is ambiguous. The CDR3 contains 14 residues. V shed 1 base and J shed 5 bases, with 8 bases lying between them. Per the germline V gene, CDR1 is ENHRY and CDR2 is SYGVKD.

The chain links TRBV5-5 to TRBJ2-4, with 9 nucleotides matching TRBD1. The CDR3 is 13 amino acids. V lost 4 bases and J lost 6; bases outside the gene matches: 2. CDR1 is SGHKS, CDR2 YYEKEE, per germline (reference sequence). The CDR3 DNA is TGTGCCAGCAGCCTGGGACAGGGAAACATTCAGTACTTC. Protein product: CASSLGQGNIQYF.